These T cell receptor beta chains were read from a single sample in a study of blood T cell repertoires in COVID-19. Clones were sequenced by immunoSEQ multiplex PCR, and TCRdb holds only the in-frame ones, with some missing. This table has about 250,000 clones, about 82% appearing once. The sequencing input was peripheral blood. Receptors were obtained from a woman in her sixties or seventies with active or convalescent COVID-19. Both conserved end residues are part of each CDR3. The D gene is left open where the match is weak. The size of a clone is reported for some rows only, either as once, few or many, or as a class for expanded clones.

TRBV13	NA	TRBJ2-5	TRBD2	CASSFVSSGGHQETQYF
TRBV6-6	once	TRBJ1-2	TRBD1	CASSPGQIFYGYTF
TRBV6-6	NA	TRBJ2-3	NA	CASSALADTQYF
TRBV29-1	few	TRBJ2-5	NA	CSVEDGRTRETQYF
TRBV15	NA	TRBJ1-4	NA	CATSREGLQGYEKLFF
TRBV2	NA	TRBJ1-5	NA	CASTTGSRQPQHF
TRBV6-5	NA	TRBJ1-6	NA	CASSYSIAGQSPLHF
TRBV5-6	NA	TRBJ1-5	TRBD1	CASRARDRGQPQHF
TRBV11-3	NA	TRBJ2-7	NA	CASSLDEVGREQYF
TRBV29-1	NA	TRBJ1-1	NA	CSVVGQIEAFF
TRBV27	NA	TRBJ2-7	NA	CASRPAGRNSYEQYF
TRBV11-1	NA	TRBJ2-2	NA	CASSPGGGQNTGELFF
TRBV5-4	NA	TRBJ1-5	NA	CASSLDPTVNQPQHF
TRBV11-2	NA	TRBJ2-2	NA	CASSLGRAAGELFF
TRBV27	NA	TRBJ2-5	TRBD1	CASSLSTGTGSGETQYF
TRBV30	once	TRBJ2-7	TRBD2	CAWSVGLAVSYEQYF
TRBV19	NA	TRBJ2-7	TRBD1	CASRPGQGHVQGIYEQYF
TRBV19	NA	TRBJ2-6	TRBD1	CASSGQGGVANVLTF
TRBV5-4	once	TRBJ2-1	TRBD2	CASSFRLAGHNEQFF
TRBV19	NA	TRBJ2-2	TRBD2	CASRPAGSGGELFF
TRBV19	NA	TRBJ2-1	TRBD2	CASSIGTTSGRSRQFF
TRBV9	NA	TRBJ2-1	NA	CASSVGLRGDSYNEQFF
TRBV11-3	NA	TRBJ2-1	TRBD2	CASSLVSGGGNEQFF
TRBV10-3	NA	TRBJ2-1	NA	CAISERSGENNEQFF
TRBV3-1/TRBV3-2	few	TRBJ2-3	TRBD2	CASSQDLPLAGGLSTDTQYF
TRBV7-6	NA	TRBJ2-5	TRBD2	CASSALTGGRETQYF
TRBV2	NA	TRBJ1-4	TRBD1	CASSGTRDSANEKLFF